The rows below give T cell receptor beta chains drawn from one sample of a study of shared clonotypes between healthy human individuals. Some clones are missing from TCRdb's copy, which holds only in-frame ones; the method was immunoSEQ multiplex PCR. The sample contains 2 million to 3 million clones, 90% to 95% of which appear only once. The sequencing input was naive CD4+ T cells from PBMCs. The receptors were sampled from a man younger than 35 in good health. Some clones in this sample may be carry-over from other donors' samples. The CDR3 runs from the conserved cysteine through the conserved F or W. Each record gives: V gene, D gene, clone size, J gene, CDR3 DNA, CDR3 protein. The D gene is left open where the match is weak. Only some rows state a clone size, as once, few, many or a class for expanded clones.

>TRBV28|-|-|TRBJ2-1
TGTGCCAGCAGGAAAGCTTACGGGGCCTACAATGAGCAGTTCTTC
CASRKAYGAYNEQFF
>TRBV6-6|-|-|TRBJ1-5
TGTGCCAGCAGGGACGCAGGGGGCAATCAGCCCCAGCATTTT
CASRDAGGNQPQHF
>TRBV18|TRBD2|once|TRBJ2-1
TGTGCCAGCTCACCATTGGGGGGGGCCTACAATGAGCAGTTCTTC
CASSPLGGAYNEQFF
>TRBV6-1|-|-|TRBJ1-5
TGTGCCAGCAGTGAAGCAGGGACTAGCAATCAGCCCCAGCATTTT
CASSEAGTSNQPQHF
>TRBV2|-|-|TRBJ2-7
TGTGCCAGCAGTGAGGGGGCCTACGAGCAGTACTTC
CASSEGAYEQYF
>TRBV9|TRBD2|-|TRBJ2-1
TGTGCCAGCAGCGTAGTAGCTAGCGGGAGGGCAGGGGAGCAGTTCTTC
CASSVVASGRAGEQFF
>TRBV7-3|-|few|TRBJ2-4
TGTGCCAGCAGCCCCTTGGGGGGGCCCAAAAACATTCAGTACTTC
CASSPLGGPKNIQYF
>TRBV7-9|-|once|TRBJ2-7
TGTGCCAGCAGCTTAGCCCCGACAGGAGGAGCGTACGAGCAGTACTTC
CASSLAPTGGAYEQYF
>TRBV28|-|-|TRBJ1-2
TGTGCCAGCAGTTTGGGGGGCCCTCCAAACTATGGCTACACCTTC
CASSLGGPPNYGYTF
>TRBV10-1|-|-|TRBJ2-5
TGCGCCAGCAGTGGTACGGCGGAGCGTATAGAGACCCAGTACTTC
CASSGTAERIETQYF
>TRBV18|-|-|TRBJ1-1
TGTGCCAGCTCACAGGACAGCGGTGAAGCTTTCTTT
CASSQDSGEAFF
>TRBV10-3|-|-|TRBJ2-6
TGTGCCATCAGTGCTCGGGAGCCACCCTCTGGGGCCAACGTCCTGACTTTC
CAISAREPPSGANVLTF
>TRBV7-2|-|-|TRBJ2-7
TGTGCCAGCAGCTTAGTGGGTAGCTCCTACGAGCAGTACTTC
CASSLVGSSYEQYF
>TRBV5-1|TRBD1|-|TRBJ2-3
TGCGCCGGTAGTAGAGGACAGGGGGCCGCAGATACGCAGTATTTT
CAGSRGQGAADTQYF
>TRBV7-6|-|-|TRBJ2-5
TGTGCCAGCAGCTTAGCGTCCGGGCTAGCAGCGACCCAGTACTTC
CASSLASGLAATQYF
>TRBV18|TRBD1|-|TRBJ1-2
TGTGCCAGCTCACCTCAAGGACAGGGGGCGTCGGGCTACACCTTC
CASSPQGQGASGYTF
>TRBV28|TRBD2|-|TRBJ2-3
TGTGCCACTACCGGGACTAGCGGCACAGATACGCAGTATTTT
CATTGTSGTDTQYF
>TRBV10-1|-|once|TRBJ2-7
TGCGCCAGCAGCCCGTCGGGGCTATCCTACGAGCAGTACTTC
CASSPSGLSYEQYF
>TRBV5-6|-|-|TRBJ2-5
TGTGCCAGCAGCTTGGAAATGCGGGGTTCAGAGACCCAGTACTTC
CASSLEMRGSETQYF
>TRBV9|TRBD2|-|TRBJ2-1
TGTGCCAGCAGCCCCAGGGGTTCTAGCGGGACTGGGTACAATGAGCAGTTCTTC
CASSPRGSSGTGYNEQFF
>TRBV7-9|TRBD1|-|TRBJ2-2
TGTGCCAGCAGCAACAGGGGGCCGAACACCGGGGAGCTGTTTTTT
CASSNRGPNTGELFF
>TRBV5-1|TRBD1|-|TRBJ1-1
TGCGCCAGCAGCAATTCAGGGGGAGTGACTGAAGCTTTCTTT
CASSNSGGVTEAFF
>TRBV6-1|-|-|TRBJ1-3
TGTGCCAGCAGTGGACAGCCCGGGAGCACCATATATTTT
CASSGQPGSTIYF
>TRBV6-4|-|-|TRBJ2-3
TGTGCCACCTGGACGATGAGCACAGATACGCAGTATTTT
CATWTMSTDTQYF
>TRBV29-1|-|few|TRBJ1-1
TGCAGCGTCCGCAGGGCCGGAGACACTGAAGCTTTCTTT
CSVRRAGDTEAFF
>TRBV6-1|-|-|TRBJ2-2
TGTGCCAGCAGGAAGACAGCAAATACCGGGGAGCTGTTTTTT
CASRKTANTGELFF
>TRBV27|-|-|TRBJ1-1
TGTGCCAGCAGCCTACAGGAGTACACTGAAGCTTTCTTT
CASSLQEYTEAFF
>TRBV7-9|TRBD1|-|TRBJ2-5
TGTGCCAGCAGCTCTGGACAGGCCTCGGGAATCCAAGAGACCCAGTACTTC
CASSSGQASGIQETQYF
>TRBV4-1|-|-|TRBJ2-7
TGCGCCAGCAGCCAAGATCTCGGCTACGAGCAGTACTTC
CASSQDLGYEQYF
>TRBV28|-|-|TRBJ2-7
TGTGCCAGCAGCCGCTCCGGGGCCGAGCAGTACTTC
CASSRSGAEQYF
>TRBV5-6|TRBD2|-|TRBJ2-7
TGTGCCAGCAGCCTCGTCCCCGGACTAGCGGCCTACGAGCAGTACTTC
CASSLVPGLAAYEQYF
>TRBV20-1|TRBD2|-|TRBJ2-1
TGCAGTGCTACGACTAGCGGACCGCAGTTCTTC
CSATTSGPQFF
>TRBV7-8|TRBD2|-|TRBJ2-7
TGTGCCAGCAGCTTACTCGTCCTAGCGGGAAACTACGAGCAGTACTTC
CASSLLVLAGNYEQYF
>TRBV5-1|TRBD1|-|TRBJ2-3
TGCGCCAGCAGCCGCGACAGGGGACCCCCAGATACGCAGTATTTT
CASSRDRGPPDTQYF
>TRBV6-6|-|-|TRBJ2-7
TGTGCCAGCAGTTACCGGGACACCAGCTACGAGCAGTACTTC
CASSYRDTSYEQYF
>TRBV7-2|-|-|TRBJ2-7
TGTGCCACCACCCTCGCGGGACAGCTTACCTACGAGCAGTACTTC
CATTLAGQLTYEQYF
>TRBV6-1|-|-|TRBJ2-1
TGTGCCAGCTCCCTGCTTGGCTCATCCTACAATGAGCAGTTCTTC
CASSLLGSSYNEQFF
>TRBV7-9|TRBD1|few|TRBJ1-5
TGTGCCAGCAGGGAGGGGGCTCAGCCCCAGCATTTT
CASREGAQPQHF
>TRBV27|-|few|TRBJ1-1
TGTGCCAGCAGTTTTCGAGGGGCCGATAGGACTTTCTTT
CASSFRGADRTFF
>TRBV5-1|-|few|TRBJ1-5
TGCGCCAGCAGCCCGGGCGCGGGAGGGGGTGGCAATCAGCCCCAGCATTTT
CASSPGAGGGGNQPQHF
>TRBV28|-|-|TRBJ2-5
TGTGCCAGCAGTGGGGCGGAGACCCAGTACTTC
CASSGAETQYF
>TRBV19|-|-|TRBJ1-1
TGTGCCAGTAGTATGGGGGGCAAGAACACTGAAGCTTTCTTT
CASSMGGKNTEAFF
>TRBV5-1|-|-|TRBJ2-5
TGCGCCAGCAGCCCCAACAGCCCGGTCGAGACCCAGTACTTC
CASSPNSPVETQYF
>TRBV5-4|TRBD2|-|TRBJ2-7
TGTGCCAGCAGCAGACTAGCGGGAGTCCATGAGCAGTACTTC
CASSRLAGVHEQYF